These 3 T cell receptor beta chains were all obtained from the same sample, sequenced in a study of blood T cells in healthy people across ages. Together with a sample-barcoded 5' primer, a J-beta primer mix was included in a second PCR lasting about 7 to 11 cycles. TCRdb analysed the 5' RACE reads with MiXCR anew, one entry per CDR3 protein. This sample has fewer than 1.5 million distinct CDR3 sequences; approximately 42% occur once, and the top ten carry roughly 8.2%. Input material: blood. Source of these receptors: a woman under 30 in good health.

This clonotype was found many times. V is TRBV7-8 and J is TRBJ1-5, with a possible D match to TRBD1 (6 bases). Trimming cost V 5 bases and J 10 bases, with 21 bases left between them. This CDR3 is 15 amino acids long. The germline V gene encodes CDR1 SGHVS and CDR2 FQNEAQ. This CDR3 is CASSPMTGSRGPQHF. The CDR3 DNA reads as TGTGCCAGCAGCCCAATGACAGGCTCACGTGGACCCCAGCATTTT.

This clonotype was seen a few times. J is TRBJ1-2 and V is TRBV27; TRBD1 is a possible D gene (6 bases). This CDR3 comprises 13 residues. CDR1 and CDR2 from the germline V gene are MNHEY and SMNVEV (reference sequence). Deletions cut 4 bases from V and 8 bases from J, with 14 bases between. CDR3 DNA sequence: TGTGCCAGCAGTTCGGACAGTCTATTAGGCTACACCTTC. As protein: CASSSDSLLGYTF.

The DNA for the CDR3 is TGTGCCAGCAGTGACCAGGGCGAATGGGGCACTGAAGCTTTCTTT. Protein product: CASSDQGEWGTEAFF. This chain joins TRBV2 and TRBJ1-1, with a weak D call TRBD1 (5 bases). Trimming removed 3 bases from V and 4 bases from J, with 15 bases in between. Germline CDR1 and CDR2: SNHLY and FYNNEI. This CDR3 is 15 amino acids long.